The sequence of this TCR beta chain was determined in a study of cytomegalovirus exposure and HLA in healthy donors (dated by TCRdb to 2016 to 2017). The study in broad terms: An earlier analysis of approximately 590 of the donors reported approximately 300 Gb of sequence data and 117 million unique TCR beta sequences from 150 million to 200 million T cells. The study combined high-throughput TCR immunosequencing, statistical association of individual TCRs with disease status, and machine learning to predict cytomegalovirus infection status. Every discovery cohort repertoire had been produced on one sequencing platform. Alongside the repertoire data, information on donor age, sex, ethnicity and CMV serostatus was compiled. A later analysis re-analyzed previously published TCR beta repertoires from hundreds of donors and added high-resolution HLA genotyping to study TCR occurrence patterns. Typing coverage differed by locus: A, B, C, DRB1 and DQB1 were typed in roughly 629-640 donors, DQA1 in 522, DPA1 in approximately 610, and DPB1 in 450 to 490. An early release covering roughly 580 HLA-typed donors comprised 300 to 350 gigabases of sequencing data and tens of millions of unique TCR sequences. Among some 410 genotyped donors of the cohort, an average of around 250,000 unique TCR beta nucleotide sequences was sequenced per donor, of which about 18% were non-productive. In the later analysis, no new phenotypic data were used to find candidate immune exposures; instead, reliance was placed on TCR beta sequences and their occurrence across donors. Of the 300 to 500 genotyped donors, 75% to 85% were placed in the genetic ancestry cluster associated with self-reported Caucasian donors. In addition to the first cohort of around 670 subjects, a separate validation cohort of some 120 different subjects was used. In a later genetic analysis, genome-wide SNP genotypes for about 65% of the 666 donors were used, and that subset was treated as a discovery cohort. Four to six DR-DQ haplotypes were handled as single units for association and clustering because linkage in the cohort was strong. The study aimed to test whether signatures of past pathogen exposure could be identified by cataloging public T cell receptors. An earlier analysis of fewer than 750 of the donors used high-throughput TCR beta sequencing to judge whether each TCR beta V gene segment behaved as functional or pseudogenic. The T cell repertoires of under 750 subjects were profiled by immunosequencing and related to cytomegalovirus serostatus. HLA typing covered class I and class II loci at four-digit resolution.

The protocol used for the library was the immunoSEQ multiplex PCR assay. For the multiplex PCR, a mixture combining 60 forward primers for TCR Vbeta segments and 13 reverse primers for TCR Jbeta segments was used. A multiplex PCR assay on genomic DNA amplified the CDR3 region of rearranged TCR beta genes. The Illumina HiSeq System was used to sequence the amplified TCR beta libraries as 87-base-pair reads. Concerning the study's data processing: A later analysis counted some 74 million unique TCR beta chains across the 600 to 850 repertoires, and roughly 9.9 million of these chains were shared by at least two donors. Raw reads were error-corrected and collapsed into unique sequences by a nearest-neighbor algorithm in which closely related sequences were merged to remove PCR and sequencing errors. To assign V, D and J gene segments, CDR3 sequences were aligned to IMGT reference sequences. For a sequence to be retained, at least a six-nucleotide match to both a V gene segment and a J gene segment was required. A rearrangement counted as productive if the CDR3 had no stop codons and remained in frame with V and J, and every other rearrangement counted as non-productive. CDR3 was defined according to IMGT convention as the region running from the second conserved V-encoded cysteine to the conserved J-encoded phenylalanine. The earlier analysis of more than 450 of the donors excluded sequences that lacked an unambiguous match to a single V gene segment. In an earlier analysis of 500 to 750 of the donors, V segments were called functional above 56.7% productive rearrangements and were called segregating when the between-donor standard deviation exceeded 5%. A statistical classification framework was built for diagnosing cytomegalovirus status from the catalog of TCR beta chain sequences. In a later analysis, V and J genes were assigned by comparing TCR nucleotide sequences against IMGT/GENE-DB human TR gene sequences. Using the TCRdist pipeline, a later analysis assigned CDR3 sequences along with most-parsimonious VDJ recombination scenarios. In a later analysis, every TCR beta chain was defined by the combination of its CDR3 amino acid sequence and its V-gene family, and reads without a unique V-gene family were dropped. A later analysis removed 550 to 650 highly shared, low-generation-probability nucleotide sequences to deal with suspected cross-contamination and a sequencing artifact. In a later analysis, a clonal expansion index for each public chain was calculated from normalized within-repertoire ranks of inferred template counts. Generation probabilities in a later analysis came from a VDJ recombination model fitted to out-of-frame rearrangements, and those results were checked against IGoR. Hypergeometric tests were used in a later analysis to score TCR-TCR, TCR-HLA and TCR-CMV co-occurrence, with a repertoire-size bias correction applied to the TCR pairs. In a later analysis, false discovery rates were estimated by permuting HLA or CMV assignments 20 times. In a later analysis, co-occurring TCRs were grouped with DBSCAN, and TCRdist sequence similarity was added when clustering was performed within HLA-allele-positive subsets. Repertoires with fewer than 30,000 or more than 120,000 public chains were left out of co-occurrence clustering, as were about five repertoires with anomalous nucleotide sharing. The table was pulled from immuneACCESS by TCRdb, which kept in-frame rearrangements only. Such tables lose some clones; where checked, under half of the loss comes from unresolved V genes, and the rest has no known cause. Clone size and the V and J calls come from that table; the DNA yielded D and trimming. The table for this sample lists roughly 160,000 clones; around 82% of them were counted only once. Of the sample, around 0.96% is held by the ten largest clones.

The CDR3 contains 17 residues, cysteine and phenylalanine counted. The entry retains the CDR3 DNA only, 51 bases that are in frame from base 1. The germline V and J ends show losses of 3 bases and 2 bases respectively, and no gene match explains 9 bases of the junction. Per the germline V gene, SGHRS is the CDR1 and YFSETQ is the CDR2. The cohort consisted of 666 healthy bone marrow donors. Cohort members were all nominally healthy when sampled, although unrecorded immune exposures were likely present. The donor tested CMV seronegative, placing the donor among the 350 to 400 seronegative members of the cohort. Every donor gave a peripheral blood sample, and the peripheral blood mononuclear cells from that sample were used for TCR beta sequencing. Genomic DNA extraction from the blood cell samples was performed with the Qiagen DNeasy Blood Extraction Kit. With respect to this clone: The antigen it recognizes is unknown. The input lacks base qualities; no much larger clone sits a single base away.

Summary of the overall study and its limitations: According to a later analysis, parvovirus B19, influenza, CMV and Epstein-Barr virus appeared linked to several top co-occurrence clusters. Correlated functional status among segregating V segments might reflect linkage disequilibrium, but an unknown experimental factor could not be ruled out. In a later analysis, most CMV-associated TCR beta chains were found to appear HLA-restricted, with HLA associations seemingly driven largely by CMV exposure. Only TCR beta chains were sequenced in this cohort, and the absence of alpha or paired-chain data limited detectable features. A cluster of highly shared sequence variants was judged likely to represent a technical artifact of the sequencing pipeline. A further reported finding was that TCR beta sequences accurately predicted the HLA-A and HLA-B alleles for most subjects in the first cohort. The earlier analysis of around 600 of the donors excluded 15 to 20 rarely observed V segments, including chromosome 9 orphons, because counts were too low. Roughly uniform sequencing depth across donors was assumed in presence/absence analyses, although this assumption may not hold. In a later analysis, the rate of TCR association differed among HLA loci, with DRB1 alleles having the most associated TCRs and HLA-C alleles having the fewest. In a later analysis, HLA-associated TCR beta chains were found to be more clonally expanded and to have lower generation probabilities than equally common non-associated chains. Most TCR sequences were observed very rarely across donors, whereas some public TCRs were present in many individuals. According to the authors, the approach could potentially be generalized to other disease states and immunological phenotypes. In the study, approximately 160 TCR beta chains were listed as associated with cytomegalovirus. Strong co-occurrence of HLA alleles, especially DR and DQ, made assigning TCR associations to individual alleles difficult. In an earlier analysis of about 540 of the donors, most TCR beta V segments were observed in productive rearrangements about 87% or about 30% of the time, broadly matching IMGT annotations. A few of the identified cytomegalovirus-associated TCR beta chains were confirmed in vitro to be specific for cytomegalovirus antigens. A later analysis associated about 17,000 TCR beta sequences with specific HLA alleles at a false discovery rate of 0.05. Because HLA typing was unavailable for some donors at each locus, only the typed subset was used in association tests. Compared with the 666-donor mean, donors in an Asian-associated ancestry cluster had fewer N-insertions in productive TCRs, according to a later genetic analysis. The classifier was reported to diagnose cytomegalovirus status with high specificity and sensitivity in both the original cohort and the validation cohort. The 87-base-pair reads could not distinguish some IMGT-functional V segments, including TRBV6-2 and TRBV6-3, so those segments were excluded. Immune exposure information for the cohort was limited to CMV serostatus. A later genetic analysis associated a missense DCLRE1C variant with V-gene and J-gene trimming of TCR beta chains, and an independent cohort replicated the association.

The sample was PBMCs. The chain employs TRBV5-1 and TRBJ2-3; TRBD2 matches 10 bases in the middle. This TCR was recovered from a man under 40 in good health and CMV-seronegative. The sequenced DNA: TGCGCCAGCAGCTGGGGGAAACTAGCGGGGAACACAGATACGCAGTATTTT. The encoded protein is CASSWGKLAGNTDTQYF.